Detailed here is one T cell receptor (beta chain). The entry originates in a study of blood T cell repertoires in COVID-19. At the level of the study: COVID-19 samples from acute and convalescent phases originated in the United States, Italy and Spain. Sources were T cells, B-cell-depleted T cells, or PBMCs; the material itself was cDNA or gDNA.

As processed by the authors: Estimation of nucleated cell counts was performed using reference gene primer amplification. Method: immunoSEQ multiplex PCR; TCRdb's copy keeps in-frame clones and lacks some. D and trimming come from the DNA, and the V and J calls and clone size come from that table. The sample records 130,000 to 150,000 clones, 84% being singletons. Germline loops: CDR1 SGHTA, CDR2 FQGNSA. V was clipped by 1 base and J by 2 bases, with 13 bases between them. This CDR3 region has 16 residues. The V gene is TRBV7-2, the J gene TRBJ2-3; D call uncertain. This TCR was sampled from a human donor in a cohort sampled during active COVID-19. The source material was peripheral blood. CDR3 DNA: TGTGCCAGCAGCTTAGTTCCCGGAGCCCACACAGATACGCAGTATTTT. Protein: CASSLVPGAHTDTQYF.